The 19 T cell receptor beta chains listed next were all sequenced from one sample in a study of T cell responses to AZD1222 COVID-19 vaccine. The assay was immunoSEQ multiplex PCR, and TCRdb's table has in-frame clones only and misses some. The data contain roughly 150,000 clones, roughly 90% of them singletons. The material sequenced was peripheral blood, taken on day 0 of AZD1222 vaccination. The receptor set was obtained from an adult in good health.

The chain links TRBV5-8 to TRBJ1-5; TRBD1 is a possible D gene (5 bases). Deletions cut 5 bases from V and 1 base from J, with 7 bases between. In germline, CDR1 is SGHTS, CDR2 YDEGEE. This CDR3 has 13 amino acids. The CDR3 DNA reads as TGTGCCAGCAGGCGACAGAGCAATCAGCCCCAGCATTTT. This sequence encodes CASRRQSNQPQHF.

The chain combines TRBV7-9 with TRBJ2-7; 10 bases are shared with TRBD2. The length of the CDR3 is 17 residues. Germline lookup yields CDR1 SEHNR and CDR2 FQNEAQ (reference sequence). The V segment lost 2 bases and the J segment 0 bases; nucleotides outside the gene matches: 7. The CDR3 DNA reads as TGTGCCAGCAGCTTAAGCTTGGGACTAGCGTCCTCCTACGAGCAGTACTTC. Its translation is CASSLSLGLASSYEQYF.

The CDR3 coding sequence is TGCGCCAGCAGCCGTACAGAGAACACTGAAGCTTTCTTT. Its protein product is CASSRTENTEAFF. The V gene is TRBV4-1, the J gene TRBJ1-1; D is undetermined. This CDR3 is 13 amino acids long. Trimming stripped 4 bases from V and 1 base from J, with 7 bases between. Germline-derived CDR1 and CDR2 are MGHRA and YSYEKL.

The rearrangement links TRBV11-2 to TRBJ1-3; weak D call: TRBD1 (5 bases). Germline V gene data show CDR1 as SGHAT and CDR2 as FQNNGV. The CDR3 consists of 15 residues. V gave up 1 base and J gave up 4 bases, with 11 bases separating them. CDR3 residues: CASSLVWGGGNTIYF. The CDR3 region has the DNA TGTGCCAGCAGCTTAGTCTGGGGCGGCGGAAACACCATATATTTT.

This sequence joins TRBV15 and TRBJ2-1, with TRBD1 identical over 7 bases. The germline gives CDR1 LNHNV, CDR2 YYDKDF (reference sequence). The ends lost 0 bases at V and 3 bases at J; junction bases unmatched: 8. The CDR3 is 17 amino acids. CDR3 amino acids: CATSRDYEDRNYNEQFF. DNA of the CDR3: TGTGCCACCAGCAGAGATTATGAGGACAGGAACTACAATGAGCAGTTCTTC. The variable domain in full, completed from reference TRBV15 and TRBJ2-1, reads DAMVIQNPRYQVTQFGKPVTLSCSQTLNHNVMYWYQQKSSQAPKLLFHYYDKDFNNEADTPDNFQSRRPNTSFCFLDIRSPGLGDTAMYLCATSRDYEDRNYNEQFFGPGTRLTVL.

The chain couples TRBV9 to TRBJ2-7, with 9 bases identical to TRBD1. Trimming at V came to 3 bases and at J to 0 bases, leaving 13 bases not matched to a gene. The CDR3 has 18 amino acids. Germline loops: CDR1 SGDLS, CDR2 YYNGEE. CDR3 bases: TGTGCCAGCAGCGCCGCCGTGGGACAGGGAAGTACCTCCTACGAGCAGTACTTC. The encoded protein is CASSAAVGQGSTSYEQYF.

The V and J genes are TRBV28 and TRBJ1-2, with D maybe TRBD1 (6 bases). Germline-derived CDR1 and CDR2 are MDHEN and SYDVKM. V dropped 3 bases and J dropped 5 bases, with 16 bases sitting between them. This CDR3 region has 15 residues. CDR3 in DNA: TGTGCCAGCAGTTTTGGGGGGGCGCTTGGTTATGGCTACACCTTC. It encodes CASSFGGALGYGYTF.

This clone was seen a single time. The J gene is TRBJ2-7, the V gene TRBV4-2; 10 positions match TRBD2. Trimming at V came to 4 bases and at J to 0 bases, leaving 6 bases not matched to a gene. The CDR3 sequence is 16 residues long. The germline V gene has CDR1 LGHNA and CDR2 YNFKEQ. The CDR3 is CASSRTSGESSYEQYF. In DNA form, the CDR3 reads TGTGCCAGCAGCCGAACTAGCGGGGAATCCTCCTACGAGCAGTACTTC.

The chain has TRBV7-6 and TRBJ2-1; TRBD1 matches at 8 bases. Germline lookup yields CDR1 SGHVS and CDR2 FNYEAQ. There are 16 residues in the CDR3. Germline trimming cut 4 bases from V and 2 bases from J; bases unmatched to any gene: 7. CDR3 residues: CASSSLQGETYNEQFF. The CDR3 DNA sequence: TGTGCCAGCAGCTCGCTACAGGGGGAGACCTACAATGAGCAGTTCTTC.

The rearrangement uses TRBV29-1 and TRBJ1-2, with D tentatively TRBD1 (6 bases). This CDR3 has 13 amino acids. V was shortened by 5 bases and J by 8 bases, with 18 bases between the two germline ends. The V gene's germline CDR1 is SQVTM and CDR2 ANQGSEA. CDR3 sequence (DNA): TGCAGCGTTCCCCCTACAGGGACCGGGGGCTACACCTTC. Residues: CSVPPTGTGGYTF.

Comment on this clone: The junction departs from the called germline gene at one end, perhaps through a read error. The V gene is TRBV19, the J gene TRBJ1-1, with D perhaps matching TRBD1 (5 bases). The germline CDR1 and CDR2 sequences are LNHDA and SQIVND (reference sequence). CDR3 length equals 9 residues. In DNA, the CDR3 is TGTGCCAGTGGGGGACCTGGGCGTTTT. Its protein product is CASGGPGRF.

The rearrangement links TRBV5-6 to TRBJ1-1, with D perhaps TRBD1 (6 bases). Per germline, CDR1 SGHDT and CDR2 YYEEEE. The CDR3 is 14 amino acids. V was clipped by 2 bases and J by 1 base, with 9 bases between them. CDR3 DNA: TGTGCCAGCAGCTTAAAGGGGGGGAACACTGAAGCTTTCTTT. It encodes CASSLKGGNTEAFF.

CDR3 coding DNA: TGTGCCAGCAGCCAAGATGAGACCCAGTACTTC. It translates to CASSQDETQYF. This sequence joins TRBV3-1 (or the pseudogene TRBV3-2) and TRBJ2-5; no clear D gene. The CDR3 is made up of 11 amino acids. Per germline, CDR1 LGHDT and CDR2 YNNKEL (reference sequence). With 0 bases removed from V and 5 bases from J, the gap between germline ends came to 1 base.

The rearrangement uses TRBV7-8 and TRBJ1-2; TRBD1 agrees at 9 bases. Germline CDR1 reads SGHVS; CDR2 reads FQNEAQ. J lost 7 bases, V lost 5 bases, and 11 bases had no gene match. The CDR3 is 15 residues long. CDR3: CASSSSGTGIGGYTF. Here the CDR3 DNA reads TGTGCCAGCAGCAGCTCCGGGACAGGGATCGGTGGCTACACCTTC.

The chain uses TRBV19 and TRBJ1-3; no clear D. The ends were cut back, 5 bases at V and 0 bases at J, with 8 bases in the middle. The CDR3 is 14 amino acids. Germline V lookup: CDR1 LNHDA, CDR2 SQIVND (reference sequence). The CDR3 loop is CASSVGGSGNTIYF. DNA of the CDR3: TGTGCCAGTAGTGTAGGAGGCTCTGGAAACACCATATATTTT.

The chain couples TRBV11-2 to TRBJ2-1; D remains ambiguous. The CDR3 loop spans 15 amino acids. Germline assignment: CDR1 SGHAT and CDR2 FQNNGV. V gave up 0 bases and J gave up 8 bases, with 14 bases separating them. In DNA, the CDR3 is TGTGCCAGCAGCTTAGATGGCGGTAGCACGGATGAGCAGTTCTTC. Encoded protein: CASSLDGGSTDEQFF.

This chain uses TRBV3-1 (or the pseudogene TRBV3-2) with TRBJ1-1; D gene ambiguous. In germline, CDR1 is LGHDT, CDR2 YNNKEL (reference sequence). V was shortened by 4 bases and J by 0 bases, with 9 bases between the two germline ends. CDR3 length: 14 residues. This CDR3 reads CASSRLGMNTEAFF. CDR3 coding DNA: TGTGCCAGCAGCCGACTGGGGATGAACACTGAAGCTTTCTTT.

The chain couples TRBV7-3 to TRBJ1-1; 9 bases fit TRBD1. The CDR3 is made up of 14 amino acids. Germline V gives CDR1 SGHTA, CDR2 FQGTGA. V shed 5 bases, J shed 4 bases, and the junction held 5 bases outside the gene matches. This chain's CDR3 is CASSPDRGTTEAFF. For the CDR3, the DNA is TGTGCCAGCAGCCCCGACAGGGGGACCACTGAAGCTTTCTTT.

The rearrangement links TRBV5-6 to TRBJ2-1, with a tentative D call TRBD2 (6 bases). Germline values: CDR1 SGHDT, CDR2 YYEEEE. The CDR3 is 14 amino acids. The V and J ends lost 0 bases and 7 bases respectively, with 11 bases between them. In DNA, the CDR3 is TGTGCCAGCAGCTTGGGGGGACTTTATAATGAGCAGTTCTTC. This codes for CASSLGGLYNEQFF.